This TCR beta chain was profiled in a study of cytomegalovirus exposure and HLA in healthy donors. Study in general: The same platform was used for the 100 to 150 validation repertoires and the approximately 700 first-cohort repertoires, a later analysis reported. Study-wide findings and caveats: Per published reports, the classifier diagnosed cytomegalovirus status with high specificity and sensitivity. The tendency of first-cohort TCR clusters to co-occur in the 120 or so validation repertoires was identified by a subsequent analysis.

Germline V gene data show CDR1 as SGDLS and CDR2 as YYNGEE. The CDR3 has 14 amino acids. V lost 3 bases, J lost 15 bases, and 13 bases stayed unmatched. Notes on this clone: Its target is unknown.

Among the roughly 120 subjects of the validation cohort, separate from the approximately 660-subject first cohort, were the donors. The protocol was immunoSEQ multiplex PCR, while the TCRdb copy is restricted to in-frame clones and leaves out a portion. Of 120,000 or so clones listed, around nine tenths are singletons. Sample: PBMCs. This sequence was found in a woman in her late teens or twenties in good health and CMV-seronegative. The chain uses TRBV9 and TRBJ2-1, with 9 bases aligning to TRBD2. CDR3 in amino acids: CASSDLLAGAIMFF. As DNA, the CDR3 is TGTGCCAGCAGCGACCTATTAGCGGGAGCGATTATGTTCTTC.